This T cell receptor beta chain originates from a study of T cells of healthy individuals (dated by TCRdb to 2016 to 2019). Trimming at the junction amounts to 2 bases on V and 4 bases on J, and the germline ends lie 18 bases apart. Via the germline V gene, CDR1 is SGHVS and CDR2 FQNEAQ. The CDR3 has 16 amino acids, counting the end cysteine and phenylalanine. Only the CDR3 DNA is retained, 48 bases long and in frame from the first base. The protocol used for the library was 5' RACE. TCRdb names Illumina MiSeq as the instrument used. TCRdb ran its own pipeline on the public reads, namely fastp trimming at Q25 and MiXCR clone calling, and kept in-frame beta chains. Entries are consolidated by CDR3 protein sequence, retaining the most common genes and DNA. This sample comprises about 96,000 distinct CDR3 sequences, 15% to 20% of them detected only once. The ten top clones hold 6.2% of the sample. Regarding this clonotype: It has no known antigen specificity. No much larger clone is present one base from it, and per-base qualities are unavailable.

The TCR was taken from a human donor in good health. The sequence links TRBV7-8 to TRBJ2-7; TRBD2 is perhaps the D gene, given 7 matching bases. In nucleotides, the sequence is TGTGCCAGCAGCTTACTCCCCCCGGGGGGCGCTTACGAGCAGTACTTC. The encoded protein is CASSLLPPGGAYEQYF.